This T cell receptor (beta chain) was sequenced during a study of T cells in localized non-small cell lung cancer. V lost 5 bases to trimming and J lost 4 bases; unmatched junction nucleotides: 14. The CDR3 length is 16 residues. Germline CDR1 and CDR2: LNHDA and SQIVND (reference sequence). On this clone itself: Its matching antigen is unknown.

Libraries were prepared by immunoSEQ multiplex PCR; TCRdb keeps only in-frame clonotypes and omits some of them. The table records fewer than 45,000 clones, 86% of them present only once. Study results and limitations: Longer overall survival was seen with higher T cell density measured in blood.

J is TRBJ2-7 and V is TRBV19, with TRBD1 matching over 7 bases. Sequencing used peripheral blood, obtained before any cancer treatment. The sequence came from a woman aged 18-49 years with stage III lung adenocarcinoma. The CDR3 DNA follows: TGTGCCAGTAGTGGAAGACAGGGCTCGGCTGGATACGAGCAGTACTTC. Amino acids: CASSGRQGSAGYEQYF. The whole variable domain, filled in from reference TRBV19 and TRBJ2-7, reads DGGITQSPKYLFRKEGQNVTLSCEQNLNHDAMYWYRQDPGQGLRLIYYSQIVNDFQKGDIAEGYSVSREKKESFPLTVTSAQKNPTAFYLCASSGRQGSAGYEQYFGPGTRLTVT.